This entry describes one T cell receptor (beta chain). What it recognizes is unknown. This specimen comes from a study of T cells in localized non-small cell lung cancer. Study outcomes and limitations: Tumor showed lower T cell clonality than uninvolved adjacent lung, where it was highest. Longer overall survival associated with higher blood T cell density; shorter survival with higher adjacent-lung clonality. Adjacent lung held a median roughly 54 of the top 100 tumor clones. Sequencing was limited to one tumor region, leaving the possibility of heterogeneity open.

The CDR3 length is 13 residues. Per germline, CDR1 SQVTM and CDR2 ANQGSEA. V was clipped by 8 bases and J by 1 base, with 14 bases between them. Some clones are missing from TCRdb's copy, which holds only in-frame ones; the method was immunoSEQ multiplex PCR. The repertoire holds tens of thousands of clones, 84% seen once, with 1% to 1.5% in the top ten. V usage is TRBV29-1 and J usage is TRBJ1-1; perhaps TRBD1 as D (5 bases). This clonotype was sampled from a female donor over 55 with stage I lung adenocarcinoma. This sample comprised peripheral blood, obtained before any cancer treatment. The CDR3 DNA reads TGCAGCTCCCGGACGGGGACGAACACTGAAGCTTTCTTT. Protein: CSSRTGTNTEAFF.